What follows are 22 T cell receptor beta chains derived from one specimen sequenced in a study of shared clonotypes between healthy human individuals. Produced via immunoSEQ multiplex PCR; TCRdb's table is partial and in-frame only. This table holds hundreds of thousands of clones, roughly 84% found once. The specimen was memory CD8+ T cells sorted from blood. Indicated subset: CD45RO+ cells pooled with CCR7-negative TemRA cells. These receptors were collected from a man between 18 and 35 years old in good health.

The chain uses TRBV7-9 and TRBJ1-2, with D uncertain. Trimming removed 3 bases at V and 4 bases at J, with 3 bases between. Germline V gene data show CDR1 as SEHNR and CDR2 as FQNEAQ (reference sequence). This CDR3 has 11 residues. For the CDR3, the DNA is TGTGCCAGCAGCTTTTCCTATGGCTACACCTTC. Amino acids: CASSFSYGYTF. Full variable domain (rest looked up from reference TRBV7-9 and TRBJ1-2): DTGVSQNPRHKITKRGQNVTFRCDPISEHNRLYWYRQTLGQGPEFLTYFQNEAQLEKSRLLSDRFSAERPKGSFSTLEIQRTEQGDSAMYLCASSFSYGYTFGSGTRLTVV.

The V gene is TRBV27, the J gene TRBJ1-1, with 10 bases matching TRBD1. In germline, CDR1 is MNHEY, CDR2 SMNVEV (reference sequence). This CDR3 comprises 15 residues. Germline trimming cut 4 bases from V and 5 bases from J; bases unmatched to any gene: 7. The CDR3 region has the DNA TGTGCCAGCAGTTCCGGGACAGGGGTGAGGACTGAAGCTTTCTTT. Translation: CASSSGTGVRTEAFF.

The rearrangement links TRBV4-1 to TRBJ2-7, with D possibly called TRBD1 or TRBD2 (5 bases each). V was pared by 4 bases and J by 0 bases, with 13 bases between. This CDR3 is 15 amino acids long. Germline assignment: CDR1 MGHRA and CDR2 YSYEKL. As DNA, the CDR3 is TGCGCCAGCAGCCTCCACGGGACCGCCTCCTACGAGCAGTACTTC. It is translated as CASSLHGTASYEQYF.

V and J are TRBV29-1 and TRBJ2-1; D is uncertain. With 5 bases removed from V and 3 bases from J, the gap between germline ends came to 20 bases. Germline V gives CDR1 SQVTM, CDR2 ANQGSEA. CDR3 length: 16 amino acids. The chain's CDR3 is CSVPDPVGIHYNEQFF. The CDR3 DNA reads as TGCAGCGTTCCTGACCCCGTGGGAATTCACTACAATGAGCAGTTCTTC.

The V call is TRBV9, the J call TRBJ2-1; either TRBD1 or TRBD2 may fit D (7 bases each). In germline, CDR1 is SGDLS, CDR2 YYNGEE. V shed 0 bases and J shed 2 bases, with 12 bases lying between them. The CDR3 has 16 residues. CDR3 residues: CASSVVSGTAYNEQFF. The CDR3 DNA follows: TGTGCCAGCAGCGTAGTAAGCGGGACAGCCTACAATGAGCAGTTCTTC.

V gene TRBV6-1 combines with J gene TRBJ2-7; either TRBD1 or TRBD2 may fit D (6 bases each). The CDR3 runs 13 residues. CDR1 is MNHNS, CDR2 SASEGT, per germline. The V end lost 8 bases, the J end lost 2 bases, and 13 bases lay between the germline ends. The chain's CDR3 is CASGGGDTYEQYF. CDR3 nucleotide sequence: TGTGCCAGCGGGGGCGGGGACACCTACGAGCAGTACTTC.

The V gene is TRBV6-4, the J gene TRBJ1-5; no reliable D call. Germline lookup yields CDR1 MRHNA and CDR2 SNTAGT. With 2 bases removed from V and 3 bases from J, the gap between germline ends came to 8 bases. The CDR3 extends over 14 amino acids. The CDR3 nucleotides are TGTGCCAGCAGTGACCCCAGTTCCAATCAGCCCCAGCATTTT. It yields the protein CASSDPSSNQPQHF.

The chain carries TRBV28 and TRBJ1-2; D perhaps matches TRBD1 (5 bases). V shed 5 bases and J shed 4 bases, with 17 bases lying between them. This CDR3 comprises 15 residues. Germline-derived CDR1 and CDR2 are MDHEN and SYDVKM. The CDR3 sequence is CASSLPGDVLYGYTF. The DNA of the CDR3 is TGTGCCAGCAGTCTCCCGGGGGATGTCCTCTATGGCTACACCTTC.

V usage is TRBV11-2 and J usage is TRBJ2-7, with TRBD2 identical over 8 bases. The CDR3 extends over 14 amino acids. Germline V gene lookup returns CDR1 SGHAT and CDR2 FQNNGV. V gave up 5 bases and J gave up 6 bases; unmatched junction bases: 9. This CDR3 is CASSAGTSRLEQYF. Here the CDR3 DNA reads TGTGCCAGCAGCGCCGGGACTAGTCGACTCGAGCAGTACTTC.

This chain links TRBV5-1 with TRBJ1-3; D gene uncertain. The CDR3 has 12 residues. V dropped 4 bases and J dropped 10 bases, with 12 bases sitting between them. Germline CDR1 SGHRS, CDR2 YFSETQ. The CDR3 DNA is TGCGCCAGCAGCCCGGATTCCAGGACCATATATTTT. It specifies CASSPDSRTIYF. The full variable domain, completed using reference TRBV5-1 and TRBJ1-3, is KAGVTQTPRYLIKTRGQQVTLSCSPISGHRSVSWYQQTPGQGLQFLFEYFSETQRNKGNFPGRFSGRQFSNSRSEMNVSTLELGDSALYLCASSPDSRTIYFGEGSWLTVV.

The rearrangement links TRBV4-3 to TRBJ1-2; possibly TRBD1 for D (6 bases). Germline CDR1 is LGHNA and CDR2 is YSLEER. This CDR3 is 13 amino acids long. V shed 4 bases and J shed 2 bases, with 8 bases lying between them. CDR3 sequence: CASSPTGNYGYTF. Here the CDR3 DNA reads TGCGCCAGCAGCCCAACAGGGAACTATGGCTACACCTTC.

This clone was recorded a few times. The rearrangement uses TRBV7-2 and TRBJ1-1, with 8 bases fitting TRBD1. V lost 5 bases, J lost 0 bases, and 11 bases stayed unmatched. Germline V gene sequence: CDR1 SGHTA, CDR2 FQGNSA. The CDR3 is 17 residues long. This CDR3 is CASSPPRGQNMNTEAFF. The CDR3 nucleotides are TGTGCCAGCAGCCCCCCCAGGGGGCAGAATATGAACACTGAAGCTTTCTTT. The complete variable domain, with remaining parts taken from reference TRBV7-2 and TRBJ1-1, reads GAGVSQSPSNKVTEKGKDVELRCDPISGHTALYWYRQSLGQGLEFLIYFQGNSAPDKSGLPSDRFSAERTGGSVSTLTIQRTQQEDSAVYLCASSPPRGQNMNTEAFFGQGTRLTVV.

The chain joins TRBV19 to TRBJ2-2, with 14 bases that match TRBD2. The CDR3 runs to 16 residues. Germline values: CDR1 LNHDA, CDR2 SQIVND (reference sequence). V shed 7 bases and J 6 bases; nucleotides not matched to a gene: 7. CDR3 loop: CASTTPGLAGAGELFF. The CDR3 DNA follows: TGTGCCAGTACCACCCCGGGACTAGCGGGAGCCGGGGAGCTGTTTTTT.

The chain has TRBV2 and TRBJ2-3; 7 bases map to TRBD2. CDR1 SNHLY and CDR2 FYNNEI come from the germline V gene. The ends lost 4 bases at V and 0 bases at J; junction bases unmatched: 4. This CDR3 region has 15 residues. CDR3 sequence: CASSGTRLSTDTQYF. The CDR3 DNA follows: TGTGCCAGCAGTGGGACTAGATTGAGCACAGATACGCAGTATTTT.

There are a few counts of this clone. This chain uses TRBV5-1 with TRBJ2-7; 11 bases match TRBD1. CDR1 and CDR2 (germline): SGHRS, YFSETQ. The V gene end was trimmed by 4 bases and the J gene end by 4 bases; junction bases not matched to a gene: 4. The CDR3 totals 14 residues. This CDR3 reads CASSPGQGVYEQYF. CDR3 DNA: TGCGCCAGCAGCCCGGGACAGGGGGTTTACGAGCAGTACTTC.

The chain is built from TRBV30 and TRBJ2-5; D gene ambiguous. CDR1 and CDR2 from the germline V gene are GTSNPN and SVGIG (reference sequence). The CDR3 totals 15 residues. V was trimmed by 4 bases and J by 5 bases, leaving 20 bases between them. CDR3 nucleotide sequence: TGTGCCTGGAATGGACCGGACGCACCCCTGGAGACCCAGTACTTC. Its translation is CAWNGPDAPLETQYF.

The rearrangement links TRBV6-1 to TRBJ1-1; tentatively, D is TRBD1 (5 bases). V was shortened by 2 bases and J by 8 bases, with 15 bases between the two germline ends. CDR1 MNHNS and CDR2 SASEGT come from the germline V gene. The CDR3 runs 14 residues. The CDR3 DNA reads TGTGCCAGCAGTGAAATCGGGAGGGCAGGGGAAGCTTTCTTT. This encodes CASSEIGRAGEAFF.

Points on this clone: A far more abundant clone sits one base away, making this likely a read error. This sequence joins TRBV6-1 and TRBJ1-4; D is unresolved. CDR3 length: 14 amino acids. The V gene's germline CDR1 is MNHNS and CDR2 SASEGT. The CDR3 loop reads CASSEVIGYEKLLF. CDR3 DNA sequence: TGTGCCAGCAGTGAGGTGATAGGCTATGAAAAACTGCTTTTT.

This rearrangement joins TRBV11-2 to TRBJ2-7; the D gene is possibly TRBD2 (6 bases). Germline CDR1 is SGHAT and CDR2 is FQNNGV. Trimming removed 4 bases at V and 7 bases at J, with 14 bases between. This CDR3 is 13 amino acids long. The CDR3 DNA sequence: TGTGCCAGCAGCTCCTTGTCCGGAGGGGAGCAGTACTTC. The encoded protein is CASSSLSGGEQYF.

The chain combines TRBV7-9 with TRBJ1-1; D is unresolved. The CDR3 consists of 13 residues. V dropped 1 base and J dropped 8 bases, with 11 bases sitting between them. Germline CDR1 SEHNR, CDR2 FQNEAQ (reference sequence). CDR3 in DNA: TGTGCCAGCAGCTTAGTAGGGCACGGCGAAGCTTTCTTT. Translating it yields CASSLVGHGEAFF.

This chain links TRBV6-1 with TRBJ1-5; possibly TRBD1 for D (6 bases). The CDR3 loop spans 15 amino acids. Germline values: CDR1 MNHNS, CDR2 SASEGT. V was clipped by 6 bases and J by 4 bases, with 16 bases between them. In DNA, the CDR3 is TGTGCCAGCAGCGCCCTGGACAGCCCAAATCAGCCCCAGCATTTT. Translation gives CASSALDSPNQPQHF.

On this clone: Other DNA sequences in this specimen translate into the identical CDR3. The chain has TRBV27 and TRBJ2-7; D ambiguous. The CDR3 length is 13 residues. Germline-derived CDR1 and CDR2 are MNHEY and SMNVEV (reference sequence). V was cut by 4 bases and J by 0 bases, with 7 bases left in between. Written as DNA, the CDR3 is TGTGCCAGCAGTTGGGGAAGCTCCTACGAGCAGTACTTC. Encoded protein: CASSWGSSYEQYF.